This TCR beta chain was recovered during a study of monozygotic twins with inflammatory bowel disease. Regarding the study as a whole: For IBD, no single strong associated signal or clonotype was supported.

This CDR3 comprises 13 residues. CDR1 is SGHRS and CDR2 is YFSETQ in the germline V gene. Using the 5' RACE reads, TCRdb records one entry per CDR3 protein without DNA. The specimen's table records approximately 380,000 distinct CDR3 sequences. With regard to this clonotype: Its antigen is unknown.

This rearrangement joins TRBV5-1 to TRBJ2-3. Sequencing input: blood. The source of this sequence is a human donor with ulcerative colitis or Crohn's disease, or a healthy co-twin of an affected twin (not recorded which). This CDR3 is CASSLAGRDTQYF. Looking up the rest from reference TRBV5-1 and TRBJ2-3 gives the full variable domain: KAGVTQTPRYLIKTRGQQVTLSCSPISGHRSVSWYQQTPGQGLQFLFEYFSETQRNKGNFPGRFSGRQFSNSRSEMNVSTLELGDSALYLCASSLAGRDTQYFGPGTRLTVL.